Listed here are 29 T cell receptor beta chains from one sample, sequenced in a study of T-cell reconstitution after alpha-beta-depleted transplantation in children (dated by TCRdb to about 2016). Library generation was performed with PCR. The sample was run on an Illumina HiSeq 2500. To normalize quantification of the TCRbeta repertoire, the TCR libraries were built with molecular barcoding that relied on unique molecular identifiers. TCRdb passed the public sequencing reads through fastp at Q25 and MiXCR, retaining productive beta sequences. Entries that share a CDR3 protein sequence are merged under the most common genes and DNA. For this sample the table gives roughly 100,000 distinct CDR3 sequences, of which 5% to 6% were detected only once. Of the sample, more than 5.5% falls within the top ten clones. Interpreted using the paper, the time point label stands for: day 60 (about 2 months) after transplantation. The intended sense of this specimen's treatment or condition label: allogeneic hematopoietic cell transplantation with graft depleted of TCRalphabeta T cells and CD19 B cells.

This sample comprised PBMCs, mostly from graft donor cells, obtained 60 days after TCRalphabeta/CD19-depleted stem cell transplant. These receptors came from a female patient aged 2 to 10 who had a stem cell transplant for Fanconi anemia, so the T cells may come from the graft donor.

The chain has TRBV5-1 and TRBJ1-2, with D perhaps TRBD1 (6 bases). From germline, CDR1 is SGHRS and CDR2 YFSETQ. V gave up 1 base and J gave up 8 bases, with 15 bases separating them. The CDR3 has 14 amino acids. CDR3 in DNA: TGCGCCAGCAGCTTGATGTCAGGGGCTCGAGGCTACACCTTC. Its translation: CASSLMSGARGYTF.

This clonotype was observed many times. J is TRBJ2-5 and V is TRBV29-1; 11 bases fit TRBD2. The ends lost 7 bases at V and 4 bases at J; junction bases unmatched: 5. Germline CDR1 reads SQVTM; CDR2 reads ANQGSEA. The CDR3 spans 13 residues. In nucleotides, the CDR3 is TGCAGCGCCACTAGCGGGAGACGAGAGACCCAGTACTTC. It specifies CSATSGRRETQYF.

This clonotype was seen only a few times. The chain joins TRBV5-1 to TRBJ2-2, with TRBD2 matching over 7 bases. Losses at the gene ends were 4 bases for V and 1 base for J; bases not matched to a gene: 1. The V gene's germline CDR1 is SGHRS and CDR2 YFSETQ. The CDR3 sequence is 14 residues long. CDR3 sequence reads: CASSPGGNTGELFF. The DNA for the CDR3 is TGCGCCAGCAGCCCGGGAGGGAACACCGGGGAGCTGTTTTTT.

The table lists this clonotype with many counts. The rearrangement links TRBV5-1 to TRBJ2-7; 9 bases are a match to TRBD1. CDR1 is SGHRS and CDR2 is YFSETQ in the germline V gene. The CDR3 extends over 14 amino acids. Trimming cost V 2 bases and J 7 bases; bases outside gene matches: 7. The CDR3: CASSFSRTGVEQYF. The CDR3 DNA reads as TGCGCCAGCAGCTTTTCACGGACAGGGGTTGAGCAGTACTTC.

This clonotype came up a few times. The V and J genes are TRBV30 and TRBJ2-3, with D maybe TRBD2 (6 bases). CDR1 is GTSNPN and CDR2 is SVGIG in the germline V gene (reference sequence). Trimming removed 1 base at V and 10 bases at J, with 9 bases between. This CDR3 has 11 amino acids. CDR3 bases: TGTGCCTGGAGTGAGTCGGGAGCGCAGTATTTT. Translation: CAWSESGAQYF.

The genes are TRBV6-1 and TRBJ1-1; 8 positions match TRBD1. The ends lost 7 bases at V and 5 bases at J; junction bases unmatched: 9. The CDR3 spans 14 residues. Per germline, CDR1 MNHNS and CDR2 SASEGT. The CDR3 nucleotides are TGTGCCAGCACCGACCTCTACAGGGGGACTGAAGCTTTCTTT. It translates to CASTDLYRGTEAFF.

This chain connects TRBV10-1 to TRBJ2-1; 9 bases line up with TRBD2. Germline V gene lookup returns CDR1 WNHNN and CDR2 SYGVQD (reference sequence). CDR3 length equals 16 residues. The junction had 3 bases not matched to a gene; V was cut back by 3 bases and J by 0 bases. The CDR3 bases are TGCGCCAGCAGTGATCTAGCGGGGCTCTCCTACAATGAGCAGTTCTTC. It encodes CASSDLAGLSYNEQFF.

The sample holds many counts of this clonotype. This CDR3 is CASSLGRGWENIQYF. CDR3 sequence (DNA): TGTGCCAGCAGCTTGGGGAGGGGTTGGGAAAACATTCAGTACTTC. The chain carries TRBV5-6 and TRBJ2-4, with D tentatively TRBD2 (6 bases). The length of the CDR3 is 15 residues. Trimming stripped 0 bases from V and 5 bases from J, with 12 bases between. Germline V gene data show CDR1 as SGHDT and CDR2 as YYEEEE.

This clonotype was counted once. CDR3 region: CASSRDGQRSQPQHF. In DNA, the CDR3 is TGCGCCAGCAGCCGCGACGGACAGCGCAGTCAGCCCCAGCATTTT. The chain is built from TRBV5-1 and TRBJ1-5, with D perhaps matching TRBD1 (6 bases). Germline lookup yields CDR1 SGHRS and CDR2 YFSETQ. Trimming took 4 bases from V and 6 from J, leaving 17 bases between them. This CDR3 has 15 residues.

Only a few counts were recorded for this clonotype. This sequence joins TRBV12-3 or TRBV12-4 and TRBJ1-2, with D possibly being TRBD1 (6 bases). The V end was cut by 6 bases, the J end by 5 bases, with 19 bases between. The CDR3 totals 15 residues. The CDR3 region is CASSHFQGLQYGYTF. CDR3 nucleotides: TGTGCCAGCAGCCATTTCCAGGGGCTGCAATATGGCTACACCTTC.

The V call is TRBV11-2, the J call TRBJ1-1; D unclear. The CDR3 is 12 amino acids. Germline V gives CDR1 SGHAT, CDR2 FQNNGV. V dropped 2 bases and J dropped 10 bases, with 11 bases sitting between them. CDR3 protein: CASSLWRGAAFF. The CDR3 nucleotides read TGTGCCAGCAGCTTATGGAGAGGTGCAGCTTTCTTT.

The chain recombines TRBV24-1 with TRBJ1-5, with D perhaps TRBD1 (6 bases). V lost 4 bases and J lost 5, with 11 bases in between. CDR3 length equals 14 residues. The germline V gene has CDR1 KGHDR and CDR2 SFDVKD. In DNA, the CDR3 is TGTGCCACCAGTGAAACAGGGTCCCATCAGCCCCAGCATTTT. Amino acids: CATSETGSHQPQHF.

This clonotype was observed at least ten times. J is TRBJ2-1 and V is TRBV15; D perhaps matches TRBD1 (7 bases). CDR3 length: 17 residues. Looked up from germline, CDR1 is LNHNV and CDR2 is YYDKDF (reference sequence). Trimming shortened V by 5 bases and J by 8 bases, and 25 bases separated the two germline ends. The CDR3 protein is CATSLKRGTVPGYEQFF. DNA for the CDR3: TGTGCCACCAGCCTCAAACGGGGGACAGTCCCTGGGTATGAGCAGTTCTTC.

This clonotype was seen at least ten times. The chain couples TRBV15 to TRBJ1-4; D unresolved. Trimming took off 1 base at V and 5 bases at J, with 8 bases between the two ends. Looked up from germline, CDR1 is LNHNV and CDR2 is YYDKDF (reference sequence). The CDR3 is 14 residues long. CDR3: CATSRARMNEKLFF. In nucleotides, the CDR3 is TGTGCCACCAGCAGAGCCCGGATGAATGAAAAACTGTTTTTT.

This clonotype was detected many times. The gene calls are TRBV7-2 and TRBJ2-3; no reliable D call. Germline V gene sequence: CDR1 SGHTA, CDR2 FQGNSA. The V gene lost 5 bases and the J gene lost 4 bases, with 7 bases spanning the gap. This CDR3 region has 12 residues. CDR3 DNA sequence: TGTGCCAGCAGCACCTTCGCAGATACGCAGTATTTT. It specifies CASSTFADTQYF.

This clonotype was counted between two and nine times. The chain has TRBV20-1 and TRBJ2-1; 11 bases are shared with TRBD2. The CDR3 sequence is 18 residues long. Germline V gives CDR1 DFQATT, CDR2 SNEGSKA (reference sequence). V lost 4 bases and J lost 3; bases outside the gene matches: 14. In nucleotides, the CDR3 is TGCAGTGCTATAACCGGGACTAGCGGATCCCCAATCTACAATGAGCAGTTCTTC. Protein product: CSAITGTSGSPIYNEQFF.

This clonotype has only a few counts. The chain employs TRBV7-2 and TRBJ2-2; D is unclear. Trimming cost V 2 bases and J 0 bases, with 7 bases left between them. Germline V lookup: CDR1 SGHTA, CDR2 FQGNSA. The CDR3 is made up of 15 amino acids. The CDR3 spells CASSLLITNTGELFF. In nucleotides, the CDR3 is TGTGCCAGCAGCTTATTAATAACGAACACCGGGGAGCTGTTTTTT.

This clonotype was detected many times. The gene calls are TRBV25-1 and TRBJ2-7; possible D gene TRBD1, 6 bases. Germline V CDR1 and CDR2: MGHDK, SYGVNS. The V gene lost 4 bases and the J gene lost 5 bases, with 15 bases spanning the gap. The CDR3 sequence is 14 residues long. The CDR3 loop is CASSVNRDNNEQYF. In nucleotides, the CDR3 is TGTGCCAGCAGTGTAAACCGGGACAACAACGAGCAGTACTTC.

CDR3 nucleotide sequence: TGTGCCAGTAGTGTGACTGTCAATGAGCAGTTCTTC. It codes for CASSVTVNEQFF. The chain uses TRBV19 and TRBJ2-1; D is undetermined. The CDR3 contains 12 residues. Germline loops: CDR1 LNHDA, CDR2 SQIVND (reference sequence). Deletions cut 5 bases from V and 6 bases from J, with 8 bases between.

In its sample, this clonotype was seen many times. The V call is TRBV6-1, the J call TRBJ2-1, with TRBD2 identical over 16 bases. This CDR3 is built from 18 residues. After removal of 3 bases from V and 2 bases from J, the junction contained 4 bases not matched to a gene. Germline assignment: CDR1 MNHNS and CDR2 SASEGT. The CDR3 reads CASSEGLAGGVTYNEQFF. In DNA, the CDR3 is TGTGCCAGCAGTGAGGGACTAGCGGGGGGGGTGACCTACAATGAGCAGTTCTTC.

The table lists this clonotype with many counts. The chain links TRBV14 to TRBJ2-1; no clear D gene. CDR3 length: 14 residues. Trimming shortened V by 0 bases and J by 9 bases, and 12 bases separated the two germline ends. In germline, CDR1 is SGHDN, CDR2 FVKESK. This CDR3 reads CASSQDFKRSEQFF. The CDR3 DNA sequence: TGTGCCAGCAGCCAAGATTTTAAGAGGAGTGAGCAGTTCTTC.

Many counts were recorded for this clonotype. CDR3 residues: CASSLSRTGDNEQFF. As DNA, the CDR3 is TGTGCCAGCAGTTTATCCCGAACGGGGGACAATGAGCAGTTCTTC. The chain carries TRBV27 and TRBJ2-1; D possibly corresponds to TRBD2 (6 bases). CDR1 and CDR2 (germline): MNHEY, SMNVEV (reference sequence). The CDR3 totals 15 residues. V was cut by 0 bases and J by 5 bases, with 11 bases left in between.

The chain is built from TRBV7-3 and TRBJ2-1, with D uncertain. CDR1 SGHTA and CDR2 FQGTGA come from the germline V gene. Trimming stripped 2 bases from V and 6 bases from J, with 5 bases between. The CDR3 covers 12 residues. The CDR3 protein is CASSLFGNEQFF. For the CDR3, the DNA is TGTGCCAGCAGCTTATTCGGCAATGAGCAGTTCTTC.

As to this clonotype: Being one base from a much bigger clone, this may be a read error. The chain employs TRBV5-1 and TRBJ2-4; 9 positions match TRBD1. CDR1 and CDR2 from the germline V gene are SGHRS and YFSETQ. With 5 bases clipped from V and 0 bases from J, the junction kept 6 bases outside the gene matches. The CDR3 length is 16 residues. This CDR3 reads CASRWGQGLAKNIQYF. For the CDR3, the DNA is TGCGCCAGCAGATGGGGACAGGGCCTAGCCAAAAACATTCAGTACTTC.

This clonotype was seen many times. This chain links TRBV19 with TRBJ2-1; a possible D gene is TRBD1 (6 bases). CDR1 is LNHDA and CDR2 is SQIVND in the germline V gene (reference sequence). The germline V and J ends were trimmed by 7 bases and 9 bases, with 16 bases remaining between them. The CDR3 length is 13 residues. The CDR3 loop is CASTVQGSGEQFF. The CDR3 coding sequence is TGTGCCAGTACTGTACAGGGAAGCGGTGAGCAGTTCTTC.

In the case of this clonotype: A much larger clonotype is one base distant, so this may be a read error. The chain recombines TRBV28 with TRBJ2-1; 7 positions agree with TRBD2. Losses at the gene ends were 2 bases for V and 8 bases for J; bases not matched to a gene: 6. This CDR3 comprises 14 residues. CDR1 is MDHEN, CDR2 SYDVKM, per germline. In DNA form, the CDR3 reads TGTGCCAGCAGTTTAGGACTAGTGCTGGATGAGCAGTTCTTC. Translated: CASSLGLVLDEQFF.

This clonotype has at least ten counts. The rearrangement links TRBV28 to TRBJ2-2; 7 nucleotides line up with TRBD1. Unmatched junction bases numbered 2, after V lost 6 bases and J lost 4 bases. The CDR3 sequence is 13 residues long. Germline V gene sequence: CDR1 MDHEN, CDR2 SYDVKM. The CDR3 sequence is CASRDRVTGELFF. As DNA, the CDR3 is TGTGCCAGCAGAGACAGGGTCACCGGGGAGCTGTTTTTT.

This clonotype was seen ten or more times. The chain is built from TRBV7-8 and TRBJ2-3; 9 nucleotides line up with TRBD2. The CDR3 runs 16 residues. V lost 4 bases and J lost 3; bases outside the gene matches: 8. Germline V lookup: CDR1 SGHVS, CDR2 FQNEAQ. The CDR3 DNA follows: TGTGCCAGCAGCTCAATAGCGGGAGTGAGGACAGATACGCAGTATTTT. Its translation is CASSSIAGVRTDTQYF.

In this sample, this clonotype turned up many times. This sequence joins TRBV20-1 and TRBJ2-5, with 7 bases aligning to TRBD2. The CDR3 runs 15 residues. Germline V gene data show CDR1 as DFQATT and CDR2 as SNEGSKA (reference sequence). After removal of 3 bases from V and 4 bases from J, the junction contained 11 bases not matched to a gene. CDR3 DNA sequence: TGCAGTGCTAGCGTCGGGGCGGGAGTAGGAGAGACCCAGTACTTC. This codes for CSASVGAGVGETQYF.